Listed below are T cell receptor beta chains from one sample, sequenced in a study of blood T cell repertoires in COVID-19. Sequenced by immunoSEQ multiplex PCR; TCRdb stores in-frame clones only, minus some. This sample has around 170,000 clones; over 75% occur once, and the top ten carry 10% to 15%. Sequencing input: peripheral blood. These receptors originate from a man between 65 and 85 years old who had recovered from COVID-19. Both conserved end residues are part of each CDR3. The order of the fields is V gene, clone size, CDR3 protein. The size field is filled for only some rows; it gives once, few, many or a size class.

>TRBV27|-
CASSLSGGVYEQYF
>TRBV7-8|-
CASSEDRESWFF
>TRBV5-1|once
CASSLGFSGSYEQYF
>TRBV7-2|few
CASSLGQYTEAFF
>TRBV5-8|once
CASSLGLAGAYSYNEQFF
>TRBV6-1|-
CASSDRNYGYTF
>TRBV19|-
CASSYGTAHAGELFF
>TRBV6-5|few
CASSFSGSSYNEQFF
>TRBV6-1|-
CASSDHDRQPQHF
>TRBV19|few
CASRRDSESSPLHF
>TRBV5-1|-
CASSLGAGGYTGELFF
>TRBV2|few
CASRGLTYEQYF
>TRBV19|few
CASSIDPPTGSGANVLTF
>TRBV25-1|-
CASSGSISGNTIYF
>TRBV29-1|-
CSVGYRELETEAFF
>TRBV7-2|-
CASSPGQGLSYTF
>TRBV27|many
CASSLTTTYEQYF
>TRBV7-6|-
CASSQLVPNEQFF
>TRBV27|once
CASSLTTSGSKYEQYF
>TRBV28|once
CASSFSRSGNTIYF
>TRBV10-1|-
CASSGGQSTDTQYF
>TRBV5-4|-
CASSPGGLAGVGGELFF
>TRBV19|-
CASSRTGGELTNEQFF
>TRBV5-4|-
CASSFRANTGELFF
>TRBV10-3|-
CAISSGLAGREQYF
>TRBV9|-
CASSYRGDSLYGYTF
>TRBV6-5|-
CASSSAGTSPYEQYF